This entry lists 15 T cell receptor beta chains sequenced from one sample in a study of shared clonotypes between healthy human individuals. Naive CD8 populations comprised CD45RO-negative cells positively selected for CCR7, excluding terminally differentiated effector memory CD45RA+ cells. This table comes from immunoSEQ multiplex PCR, and its TCRdb copy is limited to in-frame clones, with some not included. The table lists about 2,200,000 clones, 85% to 95% of them singletons, with 1.5% to 2% in the top ten. The sequenced sample consisted of naive CD8+ T cells from PBMCs. Receptors originate from a man between 18 and 35 years old in good health. Some clones in this sample may be carry-over from other donors' samples.

CDR3 protein: CASSFLGTGRSYEQYF. The CDR3 DNA follows: TGTGCCAGCAGTTTCCTGGGGACAGGGCGCTCCTACGAGCAGTACTTC. The chain carries TRBV27 and TRBJ2-7; the match to TRBD1 covers 9 bases. This CDR3 has 16 residues. Per the germline V gene, CDR1 is MNHEY and CDR2 is SMNVEV (reference sequence). J lost 0 bases, V lost 3 bases, and 6 bases had no gene match.

The CDR3 sequence is CASSLQRTVMDYGYTF. The CDR3 DNA is TGCGCCAGCAGCCTTCAGAGGACGGTGATGGACTATGGCTACACCTTC. The chain links TRBV4-1 to TRBJ1-2; no firm D call. V dropped 4 bases and J dropped 3 bases, with 18 bases sitting between them. CDR3 size: 16 residues. Germline CDR1 MGHRA, CDR2 YSYEKL.

V and J are TRBV7-3 and TRBJ2-3, with D uncertain. This CDR3 comprises 14 residues. Germline V gives CDR1 SGHTA, CDR2 FQGTGA. Trimming took off 3 bases at V and 4 bases at J, with 11 bases between the two ends. The CDR3, as DNA: TGTGCCAGCAGCTTTGCCACAGCCTCAGATACGCAGTATTTT. Protein: CASSFATASDTQYF.

The CDR3 DNA follows: TGTGCCAGCAGCCCCTTAACTAGCGGCTATTACAATGAGCAGTTCTTC. It is translated as CASSPLTSGYYNEQFF. The chain employs TRBV7-9 and TRBJ2-1; 8 bases are shared with TRBD2. With V trimmed by 5 bases and J by 4 bases, 10 bases remained unmatched. The germline gives CDR1 SEHNR, CDR2 FQNEAQ (reference sequence). CDR3 length equals 16 residues. The entire variable domain, with the rest obtained from reference TRBV7-9 and TRBJ2-1, is as follows: DTGVSQNPRHKITKRGQNVTFRCDPISEHNRLYWYRQTLGQGPEFLTYFQNEAQLEKSRLLSDRFSAERPKGSFSTLEIQRTEQGDSAMYLCASSPLTSGYYNEQFFGPGTRLTVL.

The J gene is TRBJ2-3, the V gene TRBV7-9, with 13 bases fitting TRBD2. CDR3 length: 17 residues. Germline CDR1 reads SEHNR; CDR2 reads FQNEAQ (reference sequence). J was trimmed by 6 bases and V by 6 bases; bases with no gene match: 12. The CDR3 region has the DNA TGTGCCAGCAGTTCCCGACTAGCGGGAGGCTCCTTGGATACGCAGTATTTT. Its protein is CASSSRLAGGSLDTQYF.

The genes are TRBV9 and TRBJ2-3; TRBD2 agrees at 8 bases. This CDR3 is 16 amino acids long. V shed 3 bases and J 5 bases; nucleotides not matched to a gene: 11. The V gene's germline CDR1 is SGDLS and CDR2 YYNGEE. Written as DNA, the CDR3 is TGTGCCAGCAGCGACTCGACTAGCGTTGTGGGAGATACGCAGTATTTT. Protein: CASSDSTSVVGDTQYF.

The rearrangement links TRBV11-2 to TRBJ2-7, with a weak D call TRBD1 (6 bases). Looked up from germline, CDR1 is SGHAT and CDR2 is FQNNGV. This CDR3 spans 14 amino acids. Trimming stripped 5 bases from V and 3 bases from J, with 14 bases between. CDR3 in amino acids: CASSPDRSFYEQYF. The CDR3 DNA is TGTGCCAGCAGCCCCGACAGGTCCTTCTACGAGCAGTACTTC.

The chain links TRBV6-9 to TRBJ1-5; 9 bases are a match to TRBD1. Germline assignment: CDR1 MNHGY and CDR2 SVAAGI. Trimming cost V 6 bases and J 0 bases; bases outside gene matches: 18. The CDR3 runs to 20 residues. The CDR3 protein is CASSSGRDGTGLYSNQPQHF. CDR3 DNA sequence: TGTGCCAGCAGCTCTGGACGAGACGGGACAGGGCTATATAGCAATCAGCCCCAGCATTTT.

The rearrangement uses TRBV11-2 and TRBJ2-1; 7 nucleotides align to TRBD2. The germline V gene encodes CDR1 SGHAT and CDR2 FQNNGV. The V segment lost 3 bases and the J segment 2 bases; nucleotides outside the gene matches: 4. The CDR3 sequence is 15 residues long. The CDR3 loop is CASSFPSGTYNEQFF. DNA of the CDR3: TGTGCCAGCAGCTTCCCTAGCGGAACCTACAATGAGCAGTTCTTC. Filled out from reference TRBV11-2 and TRBJ2-1, the complete variable domain reads EAGVAQSPRYKIIEKRQSVAFWCNPISGHATLYWYQQILGQGPKLLIQFQNNGVVDDSQLPKDRFSAERLKGVDSTLKIQPAKLEDSAVYLCASSFPSGTYNEQFFGPGTRLTVL.

The rearrangement uses TRBV6-6 and TRBJ1-4; the match to TRBD1 covers 9 bases. This CDR3 is 15 amino acids long. Germline CDR1 reads MNHNY; CDR2 reads SVGAGI (reference sequence). V lost 5 bases and J lost 7; bases outside the gene matches: 8. Written as DNA, the CDR3 is TGTGCCAGCAGTAAAAACAGGGGGCGCGGTGAAAAACTGTTTTTT. This gives the protein CASSKNRGRGEKLFF.

The chain joins TRBV4-3 to TRBJ2-3, with 11 bases identical to TRBD2. V was pared by 0 bases and J by 3 bases, with 14 bases of the junction left unmatched. CDR1 is LGHNA, CDR2 YSLEER, per germline. CDR3 size: 20 residues. The CDR3 loop is CASSQDGGSGRAEGTDTQYF. The CDR3 DNA sequence: TGCGCCAGCAGCCAAGATGGCGGTAGCGGGAGGGCCGAAGGTACAGATACGCAGTATTTT.

The chain recombines TRBV19 with TRBJ1-5, with a possible D match to TRBD1 (5 bases). The V and J ends lost 10 bases and 6 bases respectively, with 22 bases between them. Looked up from germline, CDR1 is LNHDA and CDR2 is SQIVND (reference sequence). The CDR3 contains 15 residues. The CDR3 region is CATRVLEGPGQPQHF. For the CDR3, the DNA is TGTGCCACCCGCGTTTTGGAGGGGCCAGGTCAGCCCCAGCATTTT. Using reference TRBV19 and TRBJ1-5 for the parts outside the CDR3, the full variable domain is DGGITQSPKYLFRKEGQNVTLSCEQNLNHDAMYWYRQDPGQGLRLIYYSQIVNDFQKGDIAEGYSVSREKKESFPLTVTSAQKNPTAFYLCATRVLEGPGQPQHFGDGTRLSIL.

The chain joins TRBV7-9 to TRBJ2-7; the D is unclear. Germline values: CDR1 SEHNR, CDR2 FQNEAQ (reference sequence). V was shortened by 5 bases and J by 1 base, with 15 bases between the two germline ends. This CDR3 comprises 15 residues. CDR3 in amino acids: CASSHVGLGSYEQYF. The CDR3 region has the DNA TGTGCCAGCAGCCACGTAGGCCTGGGGTCCTACGAGCAGTACTTC.

This chain joins TRBV28 and TRBJ2-7, with 11 nucleotides matching TRBD1. V shed 3 bases and J 4 bases; nucleotides not matched to a gene: 5. The CDR3 has 15 residues. Germline loops: CDR1 MDHEN, CDR2 SYDVKM. CDR3 bases: TGTGCCAGCAGTTTCGGACAGGGGGCCCCATACGAGCAGTACTTC. Translated: CASSFGQGAPYEQYF.

V and J are TRBV5-6 and TRBJ2-7; possibly TRBD1 or TRBD2 for D (5 bases each). The germline V gene has CDR1 SGHDT and CDR2 YYEEEE. Between the trimmed V and J ends, which lost 2 bases and 0 bases, there was a span of 18 bases. The CDR3 loop spans 17 amino acids. In DNA form, the CDR3 reads TGTGCCAGCAGCTTAACTACCGGGACGTCGAGCTCCTACGAGCAGTACTTC. Translating it yields CASSLTTGTSSSYEQYF.